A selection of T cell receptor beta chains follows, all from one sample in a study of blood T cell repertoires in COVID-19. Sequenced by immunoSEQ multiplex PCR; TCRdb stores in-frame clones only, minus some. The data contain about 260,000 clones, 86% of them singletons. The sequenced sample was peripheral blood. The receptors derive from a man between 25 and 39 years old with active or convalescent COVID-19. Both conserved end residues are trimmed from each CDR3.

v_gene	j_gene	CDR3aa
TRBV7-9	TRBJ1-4	ASSQARGGSTNEKLF
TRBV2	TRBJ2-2	ASSSLSGLTGELF
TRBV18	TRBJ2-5	ASSATGLETQY
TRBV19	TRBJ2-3	ASSLVAGTSVDTQY
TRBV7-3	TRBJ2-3	ASSLTSGGSTDTQY
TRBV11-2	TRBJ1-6	ASSLAGGPLH
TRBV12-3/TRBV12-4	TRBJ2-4	ASSMAGENIQY
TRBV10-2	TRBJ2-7	ASSGQGTIPGEQY
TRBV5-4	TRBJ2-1	ASSVNGGAAYNEQF
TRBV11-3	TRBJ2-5	ASSRGTGSIQETQY
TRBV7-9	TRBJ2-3	ASSSWAYRGTDTQY
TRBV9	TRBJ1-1	ASTLGQGGTEAF
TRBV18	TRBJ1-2	ASSLRREDYGYT
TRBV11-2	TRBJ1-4	ASSPTGWNEKLF
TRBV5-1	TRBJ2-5	ASSPGISGAALLQETQY
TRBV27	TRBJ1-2	ASSFTGTDYGYT
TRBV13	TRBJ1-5	ASSLSRNQPQH
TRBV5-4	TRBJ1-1	ASSVPGQGAVVTEAF
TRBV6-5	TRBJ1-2	ASRSTGIGYGYT
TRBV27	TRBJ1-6	ASSTMTGASWPLH
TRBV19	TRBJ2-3	ASSRLQNQDTQY
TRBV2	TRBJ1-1	ASSVGLGGSEAF